The 24 T cell receptor beta chains presented below share a single source sample, sequenced in a study of T cells expressing NK-cell markers. For each CDR3 protein, TCRdb gives one entry from its re-call of the 5' RACE reads, without DNA. The sample data list about 450,000 distinct CDR3 sequences. The material sequenced was blood T cells: a sorted CD56 or NKG2C T cell subset, CD4+ or CD8+ T cells, or bulk PBMC T cells (not recorded which). The source of these receptors is a woman aged 18 to 75 in good health.

The chain carries TRBV4-2 and TRBJ2-3; TCRdb lists TRBD2, though no DNA is available to test this call. CDR1 LGHNA and CDR2 YNFKEQ come from the germline V gene. There are 17 residues in the CDR3. The CDR3 here is CASSQEAPPGSTDTQYF.

The chain is built from TRBV19 and TRBJ2-3; the TRBD2 assignment by TCRdb is unverifiable without DNA. The CDR3 covers 17 residues. Germline lookup yields CDR1 LNHDA and CDR2 SQIVND (reference sequence). The CDR3: CASSRASGGRRTDTQYF. The entire variable domain, with the rest obtained from reference TRBV19 and TRBJ2-3, is as follows: DGGITQSPKYLFRKEGQNVTLSCEQNLNHDAMYWYRQDPGQGLRLIYYSQIVNDFQKGDIAEGYSVSREKKESFPLTVTSAQKNPTAFYLCASSRASGGRRTDTQYFGPGTRLTVL.

The J gene is TRBJ2-3, the V gene TRBV4-3; the TCRdb D gene call, TRBD1, has no DNA to confirm it. Looked up from germline, CDR1 is LGHNA and CDR2 is YSLEER. This CDR3 comprises 16 residues. CDR3 residues: CASSQVPGFYADTQYF.

This sequence joins TRBV28 and TRBJ2-1. The CDR3 extends over 14 amino acids. Germline V lookup: CDR1 MDHEN, CDR2 SYDVKM. This CDR3 is CASSFHAVYNEQFF.

The chain's CDR3 is CASSIGTGGTGELFF. The chain joins TRBV7-2 to TRBJ2-2; as DNA is missing, the TRBD1 call by TCRdb cannot be tested. This CDR3 spans 15 amino acids. Germline V lookup: CDR1 SGHTA, CDR2 FQGNSA.

This CDR3 reads CSARDRKTSGSSSTDTQYF. The gene calls are TRBV20-1 and TRBJ2-3; TCRdb's D call of TRBD2 is untestable without DNA. This CDR3 is built from 19 residues. Germline lookup yields CDR1 DFQATT and CDR2 SNEGSKA (reference sequence).

The V call is TRBV6-4, the J call TRBJ2-1; TCRdb outputs TRBD1, but without DNA this stays unchecked. This CDR3 region has 16 residues. Germline assignment: CDR1 MRHNA and CDR2 SNTAGT. This CDR3 is CASSDGGTGGYNEQFF.

The chain uses TRBV4-3 and TRBJ2-3; TCRdb's assignment of TRBD2 cannot be checked, as there is no DNA. CDR3 length: 16 amino acids. Germline V gives CDR1 LGHNA, CDR2 YSLEER. CDR3: CASSLSLAAITDTQYF.

The rearrangement links TRBV15 to TRBJ2-4; TCRdb's D call of TRBD1 is untestable without DNA. The length of the CDR3 is 15 residues. Germline CDR1 is LNHNV and CDR2 is YYDKDF (reference sequence). This CDR3 is CATSRARGHGNIQYF.

The J gene is TRBJ2-3, the V gene TRBV20-1; TCRdb's assignment of TRBD2 cannot be checked, as there is no DNA. The CDR3 has 14 amino acids. From germline, CDR1 is DFQATT and CDR2 SNEGSKA (reference sequence). This CDR3 reads CSATSGEGRGTQYF.

CDR3: CASSVGGATNEKLFF. This chain joins TRBV9 and TRBJ1-4. Germline V gives CDR1 SGDLS, CDR2 YYNGEE. There are 15 residues in the CDR3.

V and J are TRBV25-1 and TRBJ2-2; TCRdb's D call of TRBD1 is untestable without DNA. CDR3 length: 15 residues. CDR1 is MGHDK and CDR2 is SYGVNS in the germline V gene. The CDR3 sequence: CASREKGTGSGELFF.

V is TRBV3-1 and J is TRBJ1-1; the TCRdb call, TRBD1, lacks DNA for checking. CDR3 length: 12 residues. Looked up from germline, CDR1 is LGHDT and CDR2 is YNNKEL (reference sequence). The CDR3 sequence is CASSRGGSEAFF.

The chain couples TRBV12-3 or TRBV12-4 to TRBJ1-1; the D call from TCRdb, TRBD1, cannot be confirmed without DNA. This CDR3 spans 11 amino acids. Here the CDR3 reads CASREGAEAFF.

This chain uses TRBV6-1 with TRBJ2-5; TCRdb outputs TRBD1, but without DNA this stays unchecked. Per germline, CDR1 MNHNS and CDR2 SASEGT. The CDR3 loop spans 14 amino acids. The CDR3 here is CASRIQGRQETQYF.

The genes are TRBV30 and TRBJ2-1; with no DNA, the TCRdb D assignment of TRBD2 cannot be verified. The CDR3 length is 13 residues. CDR1 is GTSNPN, CDR2 SVGIG, per germline (reference sequence). Here the CDR3 reads CAWSLAFVDEQFF.

The genes are TRBV29-1 and TRBJ1-2. The CDR3 extends over 13 amino acids. Germline CDR1 and CDR2: SQVTM and ANQGSEA. CDR3 sequence: CSVVIPMGSGYTF.

This chain uses TRBV5-6 with TRBJ1-4. Germline V lookup: CDR1 SGHDT, CDR2 YYEEEE. The CDR3 is 14 amino acids. CDR3 residues: CASSFLDVGEKLFF.

The chain is built from TRBV20-1 and TRBJ2-2. The CDR3 covers 13 residues. The germline CDR1 and CDR2 sequences are DFQATT and SNEGSKA (reference sequence). This CDR3 is CSARRINPGELFF.

The chain links TRBV20-1 to TRBJ2-3; TCRdb names TRBD2, which stays unverified in the absence of DNA. There are 14 residues in the CDR3. CDR1 DFQATT and CDR2 SNEGSKA come from the germline V gene (reference sequence). The CDR3 here is CSAVSGRAGDTQYF.

V is TRBV10-3 and J is TRBJ2-2; the D gene TCRdb calls, TRBD1, cannot be checked with no DNA. Germline assignment: CDR1 ENHRY and CDR2 SYGVKD. This CDR3 spans 17 amino acids. The CDR3 sequence: CAISDPRTGADTGELFF.

The chain has TRBV6-5 and TRBJ2-5; with no DNA, the TCRdb D assignment of TRBD2 cannot be verified. Germline loops: CDR1 MNHEY, CDR2 SVGAGI. The length of the CDR3 is 16 residues. CDR3 sequence reads: CASSYYGRGRGETQYF.

This rearrangement joins TRBV10-3 to TRBJ2-7. The CDR3 consists of 13 residues. Germline CDR1 reads ENHRY; CDR2 reads SYGVKD. CDR3 in amino acids: CAISDLSSYEQYF.

The J gene is TRBJ2-2, the V gene TRBV7-2. Germline CDR1 and CDR2: SGHTA and FQGNSA. This CDR3 contains 12 residues. CDR3 loop: CASSSNGGELFF.